One sample yielded the 21 T cell receptor beta chains listed below, sequenced in a study of blood T cell repertoires in COVID-19. Measured with immunoSEQ multiplex PCR; TCRdb has only the in-frame clones, and not every one. The sample holds under 450,000 clones, more than 70% seen once. Sequencing was performed on PBMCs or T cells enriched from blood (not recorded which). These receptors originate from a young man who had recovered from COVID-19.

V gene TRBV3-1 (or the pseudogene TRBV3-2) combines with J gene TRBJ2-1; TRBD1 matches at 12 bases. The CDR3 covers 17 residues. Germline V lookup: CDR1 LGHDT, CDR2 YNNKEL (reference sequence). The J segment lost 4 bases and the V segment lost 3 bases, leaving 7 bases of the junction unmatched. CDR3 coding DNA: TGTGCCAGCAGCCATCCAGGGGGACAGGGGGCGTACAATGAGCAGTTCTTC. Amino acid sequence: CASSHPGGQGAYNEQFF.

This clone appeared a single time. This rearrangement joins TRBV4-1 to TRBJ2-5; 7 bases agree with TRBD2. The CDR3 is 17 residues long. CDR1 is MGHRA and CDR2 is YSYEKL in the germline V gene. V shed 1 base and J 4 bases; nucleotides not matched to a gene: 12. The CDR3 loop reads CASSQVRAGVRGETQYF. The CDR3 DNA sequence: TGCGCCAGCAGCCAAGTTAGGGCGGGGGTAAGAGGAGAGACCCAGTACTTC.

The rearrangement joins TRBV5-1 to TRBJ2-5, with D hard to call. There are 11 residues in the CDR3. The ends were cut back, 5 bases at V and 3 bases at J, with 5 bases in the middle. Germline V gene data show CDR1 as SGHRS and CDR2 as YFSETQ. CDR3 loop: CASRPKETQYF. DNA for the CDR3: TGCGCCAGCAGACCTAAAGAGACCCAGTACTTC.

The chain couples TRBV27 to TRBJ1-2; no definite D call. Trimming cost V 8 bases and J 8 bases, with 15 bases left between them. The CDR3 is 12 amino acids. Germline V lookup: CDR1 MNHEY, CDR2 SMNVEV (reference sequence). CDR3 in amino acids: CASGGPTGGYTF. CDR3 DNA sequence: TGTGCCAGCGGAGGACCAACTGGGGGCTACACCTTC.

This clone was counted a single time. The rearrangement links TRBV14 to TRBJ2-5; D is uncertain. Trimming removed 5 bases at V and 3 bases at J, with 13 bases between. The CDR3 extends over 14 amino acids. Looked up from germline, CDR1 is SGHDN and CDR2 is FVKESK. The CDR3 DNA reads TGTGCCAGCAGCTCTATACGATTCGAAGAGACCCAGTACTTC. Translation gives CASSSIRFEETQYF. Supplemented by reference TRBV14 and TRBJ2-5, the full variable domain reads EAGVTQFPSHSVIEKGQTVTLRCDPISGHDNLYWYRRVMGKEIKFLLHFVKESKQDESGMPNNRFLAERTGGTYSTLKVQPAELEDSGVYFCASSSIRFEETQYFGPGTRLLVL.

This clone was observed a single time. The chain is built from TRBV9 and TRBJ1-1; 8 nucleotides align to TRBD1. This CDR3 has 15 residues. V lost 4 bases, J lost 1 base, and 6 bases stayed unmatched. Germline CDR1 is SGDLS and CDR2 is YYNGEE. The CDR3 here is CASSPDGQGNTEAFF. CDR3 sequence (DNA): TGTGCCAGCAGCCCCGACGGACAGGGGAACACTGAAGCTTTCTTT.

The J gene is TRBJ1-2, the V gene TRBV6-5, with 8 bases that match TRBD1. After removal of 5 bases from V and 8 bases from J, the junction contained 10 bases not matched to a gene. Germline V lookup: CDR1 MNHEY, CDR2 SVGAGI. This CDR3 is built from 14 residues. Here the CDR3 DNA reads TGTGCCAGCAGTAACACAGGGGGGATCGAAGGCTACACCTTC. It specifies CASSNTGGIEGYTF.

The chain has TRBV7-6 and TRBJ2-7; D gene uncertain. Trimming stripped 5 bases from V and 2 bases from J, with 16 bases between. This CDR3 contains 15 residues. The germline V gene encodes CDR1 SGHVS and CDR2 FNYEAQ. CDR3 DNA: TGTGCCAGCAGCCACTACGAAGAGGTAGCCTACGAGCAGTACTTC. Translating it yields CASSHYEEVAYEQYF. Filled out from reference TRBV7-6 and TRBJ2-7, the complete variable domain reads GAGVSQSPRYKVTKRGQDVALRCDPISGHVSLYWYRQALGQGPEFLTYFNYEAQQDKSGLPNDRFSAERPEGSISTLTIQRTEQRDSAMYRCASSHYEEVAYEQYFGPGTRLTVT.

This clone came up a few times. The gene calls are TRBV7-9 and TRBJ2-5, with a tentative D call TRBD2 (5 bases). CDR1 and CDR2 from the germline V gene are SEHNR and FQNEAQ (reference sequence). The CDR3 consists of 12 residues. V lost 6 bases to trimming and J lost 4 bases, with 9 bases between them. For the CDR3, the DNA is TGTGCCAGCAGGGGAGTCGGAGAGACCCAGTACTTC. As protein: CASRGVGETQYF. The whole variable domain, remainder taken from reference TRBV7-9 and TRBJ2-5, is DTGVSQNPRHKITKRGQNVTFRCDPISEHNRLYWYRQTLGQGPEFLTYFQNEAQLEKSRLLSDRFSAERPKGSFSTLEIQRTEQGDSAMYLCASRGVGETQYFGPGTRLLVL.

This chain uses TRBV18 with TRBJ2-3; 9 nucleotides line up with TRBD2. The CDR3 covers 16 residues. CDR1 is KGHSH, CDR2 LQKENI, per germline. The trim removed 6 bases at V and 1 base at J, leaving 8 bases unmatched. This CDR3 is CASSLGLAPGTDTQYF. CDR3 coding DNA: TGTGCCAGCTCCCTCGGACTAGCGCCCGGCACAGATACGCAGTATTTT.

This clone was seen only a few times. This chain links TRBV7-9 with TRBJ1-2; D is uncertain. V lost 0 bases and J 5 bases, leaving 10 bases between the germline ends. The CDR3 is made up of 14 amino acids. Germline V gene data show CDR1 as SEHNR and CDR2 as FQNEAQ (reference sequence). The CDR3 DNA sequence: TGTGCCAGCAGCTTAGCCACAGTACCTTATGGCTACACCTTC. It is translated as CASSLATVPYGYTF.

A single count supports this clone. The J gene is TRBJ2-3, the V gene TRBV20-1; D possibly corresponds to TRBD1 (6 bases). The length of the CDR3 is 14 residues. V lost 3 bases, J lost 2 bases, and 12 bases lay in between. The V gene's germline CDR1 is DFQATT and CDR2 SNEGSKA (reference sequence). CDR3 residues: CSASGDIFTDTQYF. In nucleotides, the CDR3 is TGCAGTGCTAGTGGGGACATATTCACAGATACGCAGTATTTT.

CDR3 sequence: CASSEAKGQGVYGNQPQHF. The CDR3 nucleotides read TGTGCCAGCAGTGAAGCGAAAGGACAGGGCGTATATGGCAATCAGCCCCAGCATTTT. The V gene is TRBV6-1, the J gene TRBJ1-5, with TRBD1 matching 8 bases. Trimming took 0 bases from V and 2 from J; bases not matched to a gene: 12. CDR1 is MNHNS and CDR2 is SASEGT in the germline V gene. This CDR3 has 19 residues.

The chain couples TRBV20-1 to TRBJ1-1; D remains ambiguous. The CDR3 is 11 amino acids. Trimming took off 3 bases at V and 7 bases at J, with 9 bases between the two ends. Germline V gene data show CDR1 as DFQATT and CDR2 as SNEGSKA (reference sequence). The DNA of the CDR3 is TGCAGTGCTAGTCGGGCGGGTGAAGCTTTCTTT. This translates into CSASRAGEAFF.

Turning to this clone: The CDR3 does not close with the conserved phenylalanine or tryptophan, likely indicating a read error. Because the CDR3's place on the DNA is in doubt, the DNA is left out and the CDR3 is given as listed by TCRdb. V usage is TRBV7-2 and J usage is TRBJ1-2; no check of the table's D call, TRBD1, against the DNA was made. Including both end residues, the CDR3 is 13 amino acids long. From germline, CDR1 is SGHTA and CDR2 FQGNSA. CDR3 residues: CASSPSGTGFFKY.

The rearrangement joins TRBV3-1 (or the pseudogene TRBV3-2) to TRBJ1-1; the D is unclear. The germline V gene encodes CDR1 LGHDT and CDR2 YNNKEL (reference sequence). V lost 4 bases to trimming and J lost 2 bases, with 11 bases between them. CDR3 size: 14 residues. The CDR3 spells CASSPLGLNTEAFF. The CDR3, as DNA: TGTGCCAGCAGCCCTCTTGGGCTAAACACTGAAGCTTTCTTT.

This clone was counted once. The CDR3: CASSLGPGDEKLFF. The DNA for the CDR3 is TGCGCCAGCAGCTTGGGTCCAGGGGATGAAAAACTGTTTTTT. This chain uses TRBV5-1 with TRBJ1-4, with D possibly being TRBD1 (6 bases). CDR3 length: 14 amino acids. Trimming cost V 0 bases and J 6 bases, with 9 bases left between them. Germline V gene lookup returns CDR1 SGHRS and CDR2 YFSETQ.

The rearrangement uses TRBV19 and TRBJ1-2; TRBD1 might be the D (6 bases). CDR3 length: 13 residues. V was cut by 9 bases and J by 8 bases, with 19 bases left in between. Germline V lookup: CDR1 LNHDA, CDR2 SQIVND (reference sequence). The CDR3 sequence is CASQEQGAKGYTF. The CDR3 DNA is TGTGCCAGCCAAGAACAGGGAGCGAAGGGCTACACCTTC.

CDR3 sequence (DNA): TGTGCCAGCAGCTTCCGGGACATCAGCACTGAAGCTTTCTTT. This sequence encodes CASSFRDISTEAFF. The rearrangement uses TRBV7-8 and TRBJ1-1, with TRBD1 as a possible D gene (6 bases). Germline CDR1 SGHVS, CDR2 FQNEAQ. V lost 3 bases, J lost 4 bases, and 12 bases lay in between. CDR3 size: 14 residues.

The rearrangement uses TRBV9 and TRBJ2-5, with 9 bases that match TRBD2. Germline values: CDR1 SGDLS, CDR2 YYNGEE. The CDR3 covers 18 residues. Trimming at V came to 3 bases and at J to 0 bases, leaving 12 bases not matched to a gene. CDR3 sequence: CASSAPSSGGPNQETQYF. CDR3 sequence (DNA): TGTGCCAGCAGCGCCCCTAGTAGCGGGGGACCAAACCAAGAGACCCAGTACTTC.

This clone was picked up one time. The chain has TRBV29-1 and TRBJ1-1; D call uncertain. With 4 bases removed from V and 1 base from J, the gap between germline ends came to 10 bases. The length of the CDR3 is 13 residues. In germline, CDR1 is SQVTM, CDR2 ANQGSEA. The CDR3 loop is CSVARQKNTEAFF. CDR3 DNA: TGCAGCGTTGCGCGGCAGAAGAACACTGAAGCTTTCTTT.